The clone carrying this T cell receptor (beta chain) was detected only a few times. What it binds is not known. TCRdb's copy holds only in-frame clones and misses some; the assay was immunoSEQ multiplex PCR. The sample lists some 1,100,000 clones, 70% to 80% seen once, with under 0.6% in the top ten. This sample is part of a study of shared clonotypes between healthy human individuals. The length of the CDR3 is 14 residues. Germline V gene data show CDR1 as SGHRS and CDR2 as YFSETQ. Whole-study results and caveats: A handful of donors shared approximately 5% of their naive CD4 clonotypes. Rarefaction exposed incomplete sorted-subset sequencing despite large depth. The study drew on few donors, limiting represented genetic and exposure-history diversity.

The source is a man aged 18 to 30 in good health. Some clones in this sample may be carry-over from other donors' samples. Material for sequencing was memory CD4+ T cells from PBMCs. Subset denoted: CD45RA-negative fraction. The gene calls are TRBV5-1 and TRBJ2-5; TRBD1 or TRBD2 may be the D gene (5 bases each). The J call is doubtful: the DNA matches TRBJ2-7 better. CDR3 sequence reads: CASTPGQGFYEQYF. The CDR3 nucleotides read TGCGCCAGCACCCCGGGGCAGGGCTTCTACGAGCAGTACTTC.